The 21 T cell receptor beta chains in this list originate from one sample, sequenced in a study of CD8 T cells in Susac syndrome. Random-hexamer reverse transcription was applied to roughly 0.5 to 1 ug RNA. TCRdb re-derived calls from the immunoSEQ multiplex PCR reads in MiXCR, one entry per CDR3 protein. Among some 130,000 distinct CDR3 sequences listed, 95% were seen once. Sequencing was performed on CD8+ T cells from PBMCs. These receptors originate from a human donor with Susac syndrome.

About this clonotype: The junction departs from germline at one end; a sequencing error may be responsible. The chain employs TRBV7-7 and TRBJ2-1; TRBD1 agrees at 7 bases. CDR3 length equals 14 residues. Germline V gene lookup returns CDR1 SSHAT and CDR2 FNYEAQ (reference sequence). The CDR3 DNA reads TGTGCTAGCAGCCGCTCGGACAGGTGGGATGAGCAGTTCTTC. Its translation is CASSRSDRWDEQFF. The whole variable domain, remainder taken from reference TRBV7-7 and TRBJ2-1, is GAGVSQSPRYKVTKRGQDVTLRCDPISSHATLYWYQQALGQGPEFLTYFNYEAQPDKSGLPSDRFSAERPEGSISTLTIQRTEQRDSAMYRCASSRSDRWDEQFFGPGTRLTVL.

The chain's CDR3 is CASSYMALWGQEISNEQFF. DNA for the CDR3: TGTGCCAGCAGTTACATGGCCCTGTGGGGGCAGGAAATTAGCAATGAGCAGTTCTTC. V usage is TRBV6-5 and J usage is TRBJ2-1; D perhaps matches TRBD1 (6 bases). Between the trimmed V and J ends, which lost 2 bases and 6 bases, there was a span of 26 bases. The CDR3 is made up of 19 amino acids. Germline CDR1 MNHEY, CDR2 SVGAGI.

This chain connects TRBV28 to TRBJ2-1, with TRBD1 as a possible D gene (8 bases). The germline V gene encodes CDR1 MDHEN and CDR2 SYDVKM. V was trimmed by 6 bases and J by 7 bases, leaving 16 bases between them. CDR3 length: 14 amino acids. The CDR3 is CASRLQGGGNEQFF. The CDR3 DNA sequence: TGTGCCAGCAGGCTACAGGGGGGAGGGAATGAGCAGTTCTTC.

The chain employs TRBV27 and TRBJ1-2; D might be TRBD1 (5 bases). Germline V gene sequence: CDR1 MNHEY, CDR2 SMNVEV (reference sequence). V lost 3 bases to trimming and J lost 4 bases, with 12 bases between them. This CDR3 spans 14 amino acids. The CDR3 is CASSFGGSSYGYTF. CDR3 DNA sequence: TGTGCCAGCAGTTTCGGGGGTTCCAGCTATGGCTACACCTTC.

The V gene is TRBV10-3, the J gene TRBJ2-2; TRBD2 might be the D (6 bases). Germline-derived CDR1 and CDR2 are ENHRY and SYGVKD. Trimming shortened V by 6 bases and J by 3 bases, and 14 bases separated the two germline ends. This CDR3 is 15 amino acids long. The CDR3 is CAIRDPGLDTGELFF. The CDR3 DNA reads TGTGCCATCAGAGATCCGGGACTGGACACCGGGGAGCTGTTTTTT.

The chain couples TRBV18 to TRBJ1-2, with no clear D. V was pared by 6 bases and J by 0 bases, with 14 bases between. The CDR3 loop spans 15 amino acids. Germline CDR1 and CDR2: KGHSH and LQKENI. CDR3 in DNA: TGTGCCAGCTCCCCGGGAAGTGACTCTAACTATGGCTACACCTTC. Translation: CASSPGSDSNYGYTF.

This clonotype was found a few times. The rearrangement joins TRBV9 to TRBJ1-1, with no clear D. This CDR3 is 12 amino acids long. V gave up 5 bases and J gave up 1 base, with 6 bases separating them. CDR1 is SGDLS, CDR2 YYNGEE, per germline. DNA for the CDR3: TGTGCCAGCAGTGCTGGGAACACTGAAGCTTTCTTT. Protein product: CASSAGNTEAFF.

CDR3 amino acids: CASRVQGYTEAFF. CDR3 in DNA: TGTGCCAGCAGAGTACAGGGGTACACTGAAGCTTTCTTT. This sequence joins TRBV6-5 and TRBJ1-1, with 7 bases fitting TRBD1. The CDR3 has 13 residues. With 6 bases clipped from V and 3 bases from J, the junction kept 4 bases outside the gene matches. Per the germline V gene, CDR1 is MNHEY and CDR2 is SVGAGI.

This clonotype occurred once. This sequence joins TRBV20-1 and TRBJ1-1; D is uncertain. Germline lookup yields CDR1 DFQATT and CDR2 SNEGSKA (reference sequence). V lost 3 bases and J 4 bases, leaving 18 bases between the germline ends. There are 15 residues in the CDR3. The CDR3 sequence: CSASSQRGRVTEAFF. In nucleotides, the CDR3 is TGCAGTGCTAGTTCCCAGCGAGGTAGAGTCACTGAAGCTTTCTTT.

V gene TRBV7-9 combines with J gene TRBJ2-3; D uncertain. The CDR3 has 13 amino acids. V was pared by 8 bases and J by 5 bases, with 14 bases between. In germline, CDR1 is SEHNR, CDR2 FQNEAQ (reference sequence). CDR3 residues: CASGDPLGDTQYF. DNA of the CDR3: TGTGCCAGCGGGGATCCCTTAGGAGATACGCAGTATTTT.

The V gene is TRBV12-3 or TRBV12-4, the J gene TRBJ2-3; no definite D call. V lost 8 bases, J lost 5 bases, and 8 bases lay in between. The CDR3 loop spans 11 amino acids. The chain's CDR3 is CASQTRDTQYF. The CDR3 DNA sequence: TGTGCCAGCCAAACCAGAGATACGCAGTATTTT.

CDR3 nucleotide sequence: TGTGCCAGCAGCTTAGGACCGGGACTCAATGAGCAGTTCTTC. It codes for CASSLGPGLNEQFF. V is TRBV7-3 and J is TRBJ2-1; D possibly corresponds to TRBD2 (6 bases). Germline CDR1 SGHTA, CDR2 FQGTGA. Trimming pared 2 bases from V and 6 bases from J, leaving 11 bases between. The CDR3 totals 14 residues.

CDR3 in DNA: TGTGCCAGCAGCTTGCTGTGGTCTCGACTTGTAGTGAACACTGAAGCTTTCTTT. Its translation is CASSLLWSRLVVNTEAFF. The chain employs TRBV5-6 and TRBJ1-1; D unclear. The V gene's germline CDR1 is SGHDT and CDR2 YYEEEE. The CDR3 loop spans 18 amino acids. Trimming shortened V by 1 base and J by 0 bases, and 19 bases separated the two germline ends.

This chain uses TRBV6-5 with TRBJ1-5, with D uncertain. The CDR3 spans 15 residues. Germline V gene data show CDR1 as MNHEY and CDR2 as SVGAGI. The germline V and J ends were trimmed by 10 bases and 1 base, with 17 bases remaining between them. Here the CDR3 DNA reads TGTGCCACCCGACTACGAGCAGCCAGCAATCAGCCCCAGCATTTT. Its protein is CATRLRAASNQPQHF.

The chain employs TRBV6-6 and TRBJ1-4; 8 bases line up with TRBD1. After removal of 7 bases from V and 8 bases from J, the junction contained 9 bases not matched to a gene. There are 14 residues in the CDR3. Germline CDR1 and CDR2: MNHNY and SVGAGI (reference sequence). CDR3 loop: CASTPDREGEKLFF. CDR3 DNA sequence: TGTGCCAGCACCCCGGACAGGGAAGGCGAAAAACTGTTTTTT.

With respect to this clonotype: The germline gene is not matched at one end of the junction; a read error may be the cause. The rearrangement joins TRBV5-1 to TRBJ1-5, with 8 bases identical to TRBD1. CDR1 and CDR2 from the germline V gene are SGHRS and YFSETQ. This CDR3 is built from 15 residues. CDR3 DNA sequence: TGTGCCAGCAGCTTGGGGACAGGAGGCAATCAGCCCCAGCATTTT. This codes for CASSLGTGGNQPQHF.

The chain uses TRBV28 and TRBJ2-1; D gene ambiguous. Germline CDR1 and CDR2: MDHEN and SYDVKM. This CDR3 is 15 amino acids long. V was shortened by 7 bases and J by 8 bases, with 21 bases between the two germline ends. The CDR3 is CASTKAMLIMDEQFF. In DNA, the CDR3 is TGTGCCAGCACCAAGGCTATGCTTATCATGGATGAGCAGTTCTTC.

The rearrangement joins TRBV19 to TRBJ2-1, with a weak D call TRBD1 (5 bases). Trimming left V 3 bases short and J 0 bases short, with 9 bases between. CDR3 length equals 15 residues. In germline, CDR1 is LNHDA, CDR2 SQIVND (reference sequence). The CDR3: CASSIVQDSYNEQFF. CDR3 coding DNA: TGTGCCAGTAGTATCGTACAGGACTCCTACAATGAGCAGTTCTTC. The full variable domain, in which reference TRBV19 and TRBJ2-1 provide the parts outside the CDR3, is DGGITQSPKYLFRKEGQNVTLSCEQNLNHDAMYWYRQDPGQGLRLIYYSQIVNDFQKGDIAEGYSVSREKKESFPLTVTSAQKNPTAFYLCASSIVQDSYNEQFFGPGTRLTVL.

The CDR3 here is CATLEGLGGEASLEQYF. The CDR3 nucleotides read TGTGCCACCCTCGAAGGATTAGGGGGCGAGGCCTCCTTGGAGCAGTACTTC. V and J are TRBV2 and TRBJ2-7; 7 nucleotides match TRBD1. J gave up 7 bases and V 10 bases, and 25 bases lay outside the gene matches. The CDR3 extends over 17 amino acids. Germline lookup yields CDR1 SNHLY and CDR2 FYNNEI.

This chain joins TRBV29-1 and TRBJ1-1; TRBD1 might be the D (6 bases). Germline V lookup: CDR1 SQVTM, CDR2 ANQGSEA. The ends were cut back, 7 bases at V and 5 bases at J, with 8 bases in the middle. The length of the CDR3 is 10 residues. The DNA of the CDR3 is TGCAGCGCTGGACAGACTGAAGCTTTCTTT. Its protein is CSAGQTEAFF.

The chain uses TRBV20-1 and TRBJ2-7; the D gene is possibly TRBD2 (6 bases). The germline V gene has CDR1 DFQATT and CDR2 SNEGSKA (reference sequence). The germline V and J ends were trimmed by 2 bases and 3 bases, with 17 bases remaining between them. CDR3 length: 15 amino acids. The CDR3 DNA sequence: TGCAGTGCTAGAACCCGGGAGCTAGCAAGCTACGAGCAGTACTTC. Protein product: CSARTRELASYEQYF.